This entry lists 23 T cell receptor beta chains sequenced from one sample in a study of CD8+CD57+ T cells in acquired aplastic anemia (dated by TCRdb to the late 2010s). The instrument was an Illumina HiSeq 2000. TCR beta VDJ combination and CDR3 sequence profiling used genomic DNA as the template. TCRdb itself trimmed the public reads at Q25 with fastp, ran MiXCR and retained productive beta chains. CDR3 protein duplicates are merged, each entry listing the most common genes and DNA. In this sample the table shows 110,000 or so distinct CDR3 sequences, roughly 51% of which occur a single time. About 32% of the sample is in the top ten clones. Sequenced input: sorted CD4+, CD8+, or CD8+CD57+ T cells (not recorded which) from PBMCs. The receptors were sampled from a human donor in good health, serving as a control.

This clonotype came up a few times. The rearrangement links TRBV25-1 to TRBJ2-7; either TRBD1 or TRBD2 may fit D (5 bases each). Per germline, CDR1 MGHDK and CDR2 SYGVNS. The CDR3 is made up of 16 amino acids. The V end lost 4 bases, the J end lost 3 bases, and 19 bases lay between the germline ends. For the CDR3, the DNA is TGTGCCAGCAGTGCCTTGGAGGCAGGGACGGTCTACGAGCAGTACTTC. It yields the protein CASSALEAGTVYEQYF.

The chain combines TRBV29-1 with TRBJ2-5; D possibly matches TRBD1 or TRBD2 (5 bases each). The CDR3 totals 12 residues. With 4 bases removed from V and 3 bases from J, the gap between germline ends came to 9 bases. Germline CDR1 reads SQVTM; CDR2 reads ANQGSEA. In nucleotides, the CDR3 is TGCAGCGTTGTTCTGGGGGAAGAGACCCAGTACTTC. Residues: CSVVLGEETQYF.

The rearrangement uses TRBV30 and TRBJ1-5; 8 nucleotides agree with TRBD1. V lost 5 bases, J lost 2 bases, and 2 bases stayed unmatched. The CDR3 extends over 13 amino acids. In germline, CDR1 is GTSNPN, CDR2 SVGIG (reference sequence). CDR3 bases: TGTGCCTGGGGACAGGGAGGCAATCAGCCCCAGCATTTT. This codes for CAWGQGGNQPQHF.

This clonotype was detected many times. The genes are TRBV7-8 and TRBJ2-1; 11 bases match TRBD2. Germline loops: CDR1 SGHVS, CDR2 FQNEAQ. V lost 2 bases, J lost 5 bases, and 8 bases stayed unmatched. The CDR3 has 17 residues. The CDR3 protein is CASSLSVGTSGNNEQFF. The CDR3, as DNA: TGTGCCAGCAGCTTATCGGTTGGGACTAGCGGAAACAATGAGCAGTTCTTC.

This clonotype was detected ten times or more. The genes are TRBV4-1 and TRBJ2-7; D perhaps matches TRBD2 (5 bases). The CDR3 spans 13 residues. Germline CDR1 MGHRA, CDR2 YSYEKL. Deletions cut 0 bases from V and 3 bases from J, with 6 bases between. In nucleotides, the CDR3 is TGCGCCAGCAGCCAAGAGGGAGTCTACGAGCAGTACTTC. It encodes CASSQEGVYEQYF.

This clonotype came up once. The chain carries TRBV29-1 and TRBJ1-2; a weak D match, TRBD1 (6 bases). This CDR3 is 18 amino acids long. V was pared by 3 bases and J by 7 bases, with 30 bases between. Germline-derived CDR1 and CDR2 are SQVTM and ANQGSEA. The CDR3 sequence: CSVDSAGRGLLGRPGYTF. CDR3 in DNA: TGCAGCGTTGATTCGGCGGGCAGGGGACTCTTAGGACGTCCTGGCTACACCTTC. Using reference TRBV29-1 and TRBJ1-2 for the parts outside the CDR3, the full variable domain is SAVISQKPSRDICQRGTSLTIQCQVDSQVTMMFWYRQQPGQSLTLIATANQGSEATYESGFVIDKFPISRPNLTFSTLTVSNMSPEDSSIYLCSVDSAGRGLLGRPGYTFGSGTRLTVV.

The V call is TRBV25-1, the J call TRBJ1-2; D possibly corresponds to TRBD1 (5 bases). The V end lost 6 bases, the J end lost 7 bases, and 18 bases lay between the germline ends. CDR3 length: 14 residues. CDR1 and CDR2 from the germline V gene are MGHDK and SYGVNS. For the CDR3, the DNA is TGTGCCAGCAGCCGGACGGAGGGGCCCAGTGGCTACACCTTC. Its protein product is CASSRTEGPSGYTF.

This clonotype was counted a single time. This chain uses TRBV9 with TRBJ2-1, with TRBD2 matching 9 bases. CDR3 size: 15 residues. The J segment lost 4 bases and the V segment lost 0 bases, leaving 2 bases of the junction unmatched. The germline V gene encodes CDR1 SGDLS and CDR2 YYNGEE. CDR3 nucleotide sequence: TGTGCCAGCAGCGTAGTAGCGGGGGAGTACAATGAGCAGTTCTTC. Translation: CASSVVAGEYNEQFF.

The chain couples TRBV10-3 to TRBJ1-6; D remains unclear. The CDR3 covers 14 residues. V lost 4 bases and J lost 7, with 11 bases in between. The germline V gene has CDR1 ENHRY and CDR2 SYGVKD. CDR3 in amino acids: CAISGARLNSPLHF. CDR3 nucleotides: TGTGCCATCAGTGGCGCGAGGTTAAATTCACCCCTCCACTTT.

This clonotype was observed a few times. The chain is built from TRBV11-3 and TRBJ2-2, with D perhaps given as TRBD1 or TRBD2 (5 bases each). This CDR3 region has 15 residues. Germline V lookup: CDR1 SGHNT, CDR2 YENEEA. V was cut by 5 bases and J by 6 bases, with 16 bases left in between. CDR3 coding DNA: TGTGCCAGCAGCCCCACCGAGGGGCCGGCCGGGGAGCTGTTTTTT. Translated, it gives CASSPTEGPAGELFF.

This clonotype was seen repeatedly, ten times or more. The chain is built from TRBV11-2 and TRBJ2-5; a weak D match, TRBD1 (6 bases). The CDR3 has 14 residues. Per germline, CDR1 SGHAT and CDR2 FQNNGV. Between the trimmed V and J ends, which lost 0 bases and 5 bases, there was a span of 10 bases. For the CDR3, the DNA is TGTGCCAGCAGCTTAGATACTAGGGGGGAGACCCAGTACTTC. The encoded protein is CASSLDTRGETQYF.

This clonotype was picked up a small number of times. The gene calls are TRBV19 and TRBJ1-1; TRBD1 matches at 8 bases. CDR3 length: 15 amino acids. CDR1 LNHDA and CDR2 SQIVND come from the germline V gene (reference sequence). J was trimmed by 5 bases and V by 5 bases; bases with no gene match: 10. This CDR3 is CASSPGQVKVTEAFF. CDR3 coding DNA: TGTGCCAGTAGTCCGGGACAGGTTAAGGTGACTGAAGCTTTCTTT.

This clonotype is a singleton in its sample. At one end the junction does not follow the germline gene, possibly because of a read error. V and J are TRBV11-1 and TRBJ2-1, with 8 bases fitting TRBD2. CDR3 length: 16 residues. From germline, CDR1 is SGHAT and CDR2 FQDESV (reference sequence). The CDR3, as DNA: TGTGTCAGCAGTCAACCGCGGGGGGCGCGGGACGATGAGCAGTTCTTC. Protein product: CVSSQPRGARDDEQFF.

The chain uses TRBV11-1 and TRBJ1-6; 7 nucleotides agree with TRBD1. The trim removed 0 bases at V and 7 bases at J, leaving 12 bases unmatched. Germline CDR1 SGHAT, CDR2 FQDESV (reference sequence). The CDR3 covers 18 residues. The CDR3 DNA follows: TGTGCCAGCAGCTTAGCAGGGGGCTGGGGGAATGAGAATTCACCCCTCCACTTT. Amino acids: CASSLAGGWGNENSPLHF.

Details on this clonotype: A read error may produce the germline difference seen at one junction end. The chain joins TRBV18 to TRBJ1-1, with D unresolved. The CDR3 loop spans 13 amino acids. Germline V CDR1 and CDR2: KGHSH, LQKENI. The CDR3 nucleotides read TGTGCCAGCTCACTCCCGGGTACCGCTGAAGCTCTCTTT. It specifies CASSLPGTAEALF.

The chain is built from TRBV2 and TRBJ2-7; TRBD2 matches 7 bases. The CDR3 is 13 residues long. The germline gives CDR1 SNHLY, CDR2 FYNNEI. Trimming at V came to 5 bases and at J to 3 bases, leaving 4 bases not matched to a gene. The DNA for the CDR3 is TGTGCCAGCAGTTGGGGGGGAGGCTACGAGCAGTACTTC. Its protein is CASSWGGGYEQYF.

The J gene is TRBJ1-5, the V gene TRBV10-2; D gene unclear. This CDR3 comprises 13 residues. Germline values: CDR1 WSHSY, CDR2 SAAADI. Between the trimmed V and J ends, which lost 8 bases and 5 bases, there was a span of 13 bases. CDR3 residues: CASGFRVDQPQHF. For the CDR3, the DNA is TGCGCCAGCGGTTTTCGGGTTGATCAGCCCCAGCATTTT.

This clonotype occurred many times. The chain has TRBV19 and TRBJ2-7, with D tentatively TRBD1 (6 bases). The CDR3 is 15 amino acids. The germline gives CDR1 LNHDA, CDR2 SQIVND (reference sequence). V dropped 1 base and J dropped 3 bases, with 13 bases sitting between them. Here the CDR3 DNA reads TGTGCCAGTAGTATAGTTTTGGGACACAACTACGAGCAGTACTTC. Its translation: CASSIVLGHNYEQYF.

CDR3 sequence (DNA): TGTGCCAGCAGTGAAGACAGGGTAATTCGTCAGCCCCAGCATTTT. It is translated as CASSEDRVIRQPQHF. The genes are TRBV6-1 and TRBJ1-5, with a weak D call TRBD1 (6 bases). The V gene's germline CDR1 is MNHNS and CDR2 SASEGT. The CDR3 sequence is 15 residues long. Trimming took 1 base from V and 6 from J, leaving 13 bases between them.

About this clonotype itself: One end of the junction varies from germline; a read error may be responsible. The gene calls are TRBV7-9 and TRBJ1-4, with D perhaps TRBD1 (5 bases). The CDR3 has 14 amino acids. CDR1 and CDR2 (germline): SEHNR, FQNEAQ (reference sequence). CDR3 residues: CASSVGGAGEKLFF. DNA of the CDR3: TGTGCCAGCAGCGTAGGCGGGGCCGGGGAAAAACTGTTTTTC.

This clonotype was recorded a few times. A read error may explain this, as a much larger clone is one base away. Since the CDR3 does not end with the conserved phenylalanine or tryptophan, this likely comes from a read error. This rearrangement joins TRBV5-6 to TRBJ1-1; D not resolved. The CDR3 has 15 residues. The ends were cut back, 0 bases at V and 0 bases at J, with 9 bases in the middle. Germline values: CDR1 SGHDT, CDR2 YYEEEE. The CDR3, as DNA: TGTGCCAGCAGCTTGGTGGAGATCATGAACACTGAAGCTTTCTCT. Amino acid sequence: CASSLVEIMNTEAFS.

The rearrangement uses TRBV24-1 and TRBJ2-2; 9 bases agree with TRBD1. After removal of 4 bases from V and 7 bases from J, the junction contained 9 bases not matched to a gene. The CDR3 consists of 16 residues. Germline V gene sequence: CDR1 KGHDR, CDR2 SFDVKD. The CDR3, as DNA: TGTGCCACCAGTGACCCCGGGACAGGGCAAGGCGGGGAGCTGTTTTTT. Its translation is CATSDPGTGQGGELFF.

The chain has TRBV24-1 and TRBJ1-2; TRBD1 matches 7 bases. Losses at the gene ends were 2 bases for V and 4 bases for J; bases not matched to a gene: 3. Germline loops: CDR1 KGHDR, CDR2 SFDVKD. The length of the CDR3 is 14 residues. The CDR3 is CATSDSGTAYGYTF. The CDR3 DNA reads as TGTGCCACCAGTGATTCCGGGACAGCCTATGGCTACACCTTC.